Listed below are T cell receptor beta chains from one sample, sequenced in a study of post-analysis software for immune sequencing data. MiXCR, run by TCRdb on the PCR reads, gives a single entry per CDR3 protein. The data hold 700,000 to 800,000 distinct CDR3 sequences, with 25% to 30% observed a single time. The sequenced sample was blood. These receptors were collected from a girl under 18 with multiple sclerosis. Each CDR3 is given with its conserved first and last residue. A D gene is named only where the DNA matches it firmly. Clone size is stated in some rows and not others, as once, few, many or a class when expanded.

CDR3 DNA: TGTGCCAGCAGCCGGATCGGACGGTCCAATGGCTACACCTTC
CDR3 protein: CASSRIGRSNGYTF
D gene: -
clone size: -
V gene: TRBV6-5
J gene: TRBJ1-2

CDR3 DNA: TGCAGTGCTAGCCTAGCGGGAAATGCGGGTACGCAGTATTTT
CDR3 protein: CSASLAGNAGTQYF
D gene: TRBD2
clone size: few
V gene: TRBV20-1
J gene: TRBJ2-3

CDR3 DNA: TGCAGTGCCCCACCAGCGCTGGGGAATGAGCAGTTCTTC
CDR3 protein: CSAPPALGNEQFF
D gene: -
clone size: few
V gene: TRBV20-1
J gene: TRBJ2-1

CDR3 DNA: TGCAGTGCTAGAGATGGGCGCATCGGATACAATGAGCAGTACTTC
CDR3 protein: CSARDGRIGYNEQYF
D gene: -
clone size: -
V gene: TRBV20-1
J gene: TRBJ2-5

CDR3 DNA: TGTGCCAGCAGCTTAGGGGAGACGAATGAAAAACTGTTTTTT
CDR3 protein: CASSLGETNEKLFF
D gene: -
clone size: few
V gene: TRBV7-2
J gene: TRBJ1-4

CDR3 DNA: TGTGCCAGCAGTTCCACCTTCGGCATTCAGTACTTC
CDR3 protein: CASSSTFGIQYF
D gene: -
clone size: -
V gene: TRBV27
J gene: TRBJ2-4

CDR3 DNA: TGTGCCAGCAGCTTATTTATCAGATCGAACACTGAAGCTTTCTTT
CDR3 protein: CASSLFIRSNTEAFF
D gene: -
clone size: -
V gene: TRBV7-2
J gene: TRBJ1-1

CDR3 DNA: TGTGCCAGTAGGGTTGTCGGGGACCCTGAAGCTTTCTTT
CDR3 protein: CASRVVGDPEAFF
D gene: -
clone size: -
V gene: TRBV19
J gene: TRBJ1-1

CDR3 DNA: TGTGCCAGCAGCCAAGGGTCTAGCGGGAGGGGTGAGCAGTTCTTC
CDR3 protein: CASSQGSSGRGEQFF
D gene: TRBD2
clone size: -
V gene: TRBV4-2
J gene: TRBJ2-1

CDR3 DNA: TGCAGTGCCACTCTCGGGACCACAGATACGCAGTATTTT
CDR3 protein: CSATLGTTDTQYF
D gene: -
clone size: -
V gene: TRBV20-1
J gene: TRBJ2-3

CDR3 DNA: TGCAGTGCCCGGGGCTTTCTATCCTACGAGCAGTACTTC
CDR3 protein: CSARGFLSYEQYF
D gene: -
clone size: -
V gene: TRBV20-1
J gene: TRBJ2-7

CDR3 DNA: TGTGCCAGCAAAGCTTTGTCGAGTGCGAACACTGAAGCTTTCTTT
CDR3 protein: CASKALSSANTEAFF
D gene: -
clone size: -
V gene: TRBV12-3/TRBV12-4
J gene: TRBJ1-1

CDR3 DNA: TGCGCCAGCCGGGACAGCGCAAACACTGAAGCTTTCTTT
CDR3 protein: CASRDSANTEAFF
D gene: TRBD1
clone size: once
V gene: TRBV5-1
J gene: TRBJ1-1

CDR3 DNA: TGCGCCAGCAGCTCTACCGGGACAGGGGGCGATGGGGCCAACGTCCTGACTTTC
CDR3 protein: CASSSTGTGGDGANVLTF
D gene: TRBD1
clone size: -
V gene: TRBV5-1
J gene: TRBJ2-6

CDR3 DNA: TGTGCCAGCAGCTTACGTGGACTAGCGGAGATCTCCTACGAGCAGTACTTC
CDR3 protein: CASSLRGLAEISYEQYF
D gene: TRBD2
clone size: few
V gene: TRBV7-2
J gene: TRBJ2-7

CDR3 DNA: TGTGCCATCAGTCCACGGACAGGGGACTATGGCTACACCTTC
CDR3 protein: CAISPRTGDYGYTF
D gene: TRBD1
clone size: many
V gene: TRBV10-3
J gene: TRBJ1-2

CDR3 DNA: TGCGCCAGCAGCTTGTTGGCTAGCGGGGCCCAAGAGACCCAGTACTTC
CDR3 protein: CASSLLASGAQETQYF
D gene: TRBD2
clone size: -
V gene: TRBV5-1
J gene: TRBJ2-5

CDR3 DNA: TGTGCCAGCAGCCAAGCCGCACAGGGGAACACTGAAGCTTTCTTT
CDR3 protein: CASSQAAQGNTEAFF
D gene: -
clone size: -
V gene: TRBV3-1
J gene: TRBJ1-1

CDR3 DNA: TGTGCCATCAGTGAAGGGGTAGGCACTGAAGCTTTCTTT
CDR3 protein: CAISEGVGTEAFF
D gene: -
clone size: -
V gene: TRBV10-3
J gene: TRBJ1-1

CDR3 DNA: TGCGCCAGCAGACCTCAAAACTATGGCTACACCTTC
CDR3 protein: CASRPQNYGYTF
D gene: -
clone size: -
V gene: TRBV5-1
J gene: TRBJ1-2

CDR3 DNA: TGTGCCAGCAGCCCCCTGGCCAGGACCTACTCTGGGGCCAACGTCCTGACTTTC
CDR3 protein: CASSPLARTYSGANVLTF
D gene: -
clone size: -
V gene: TRBV3-1
J gene: TRBJ2-6

CDR3 DNA: TGCGCCAGCAGCGGTGACATTCAGTACTTC
CDR3 protein: CASSGDIQYF
D gene: -
clone size: -
V gene: TRBV10-2
J gene: TRBJ2-4

CDR3 DNA: TGTGCCACCAGCGGCCCGGACGGAGGGGGTTTAGAGACCCAGTACTTC
CDR3 protein: CATSGPDGGGLETQYF
D gene: -
clone size: few
V gene: TRBV15
J gene: TRBJ2-5

CDR3 DNA: TGTGCCAGCAGCTTCGGCGGTACCACACTTCAGTACTTC
CDR3 protein: CASSFGGTTLQYF
D gene: -
clone size: -
V gene: TRBV7-8
J gene: TRBJ2-4

CDR3 DNA: TGCAGTGCTATTGACGGTTCTTACTACACCTTC
CDR3 protein: CSAIDGSYYTF
D gene: -
clone size: many
V gene: TRBV20-1
J gene: TRBJ1-2

CDR3 DNA: TGTGCCGTCGGGGGGAATGTCCCCAATGAGCAGTTCTTC
CDR3 protein: CAVGGNVPNEQFF
D gene: TRBD2
clone size: few
V gene: TRBV10-3
J gene: TRBJ2-1

CDR3 DNA: TGTGCCAGCAGGACGGTACAGGAAGGGCAGTTCTTC
CDR3 protein: CASRTVQEGQFF
D gene: -
clone size: many
V gene: TRBV6-1
J gene: TRBJ2-1

CDR3 DNA: TGTGCCACCAGTGACCCAGCGGGAGGCCACACAGATACGCAGTATTTT
CDR3 protein: CATSDPAGGHTDTQYF
D gene: TRBD2
clone size: -
V gene: TRBV24-1
J gene: TRBJ2-3

CDR3 DNA: TGCAGTGCTAGAAGGGGGGGGGCGCCTAATGAGCAGTTCTTC
CDR3 protein: CSARRGGAPNEQFF
D gene: -
clone size: few
V gene: TRBV20-1
J gene: TRBJ2-1

CDR3 DNA: TGTGCCACCAGCAGCGAAGGACTAGCGGGATACGAGACCCAGTACTTC
CDR3 protein: CATSSEGLAGYETQYF
D gene: TRBD2
clone size: -
V gene: TRBV15
J gene: TRBJ2-5

CDR3 DNA: TGTGCCAGCAGCCCCCGGGACAGGGGGAGCACCGGGGAGCTGTTTTTT
CDR3 protein: CASSPRDRGSTGELFF
D gene: TRBD1
clone size: -
V gene: TRBV5-6
J gene: TRBJ2-2

CDR3 DNA: TGTGCCACCAGTGACCCGGGGGGGAGCGGGAGCTCCTACAATGAGCAGTTCTTC
CDR3 protein: CATSDPGGSGSSYNEQFF
D gene: TRBD2
clone size: few
V gene: TRBV24-1
J gene: TRBJ2-1

CDR3 DNA: TGTGCCAGCAGTATCCGCGGGGGGGGCCACTACGAGCAGTACTTC
CDR3 protein: CASSIRGGGHYEQYF
D gene: TRBD2
clone size: -
V gene: TRBV7-2
J gene: TRBJ2-7

CDR3 DNA: TGCAGTGCTAGACCCGACAGGTATCCCAAGCAGTACTTC
CDR3 protein: CSARPDRYPKQYF
D gene: -
clone size: few
V gene: TRBV20-1
J gene: TRBJ2-7

CDR3 DNA: TGCAGTGCTAGTGCGCCCGGGACAGGGTCCTACGAGCAGTACTTC
CDR3 protein: CSASAPGTGSYEQYF
D gene: TRBD1
clone size: -
V gene: TRBV20-1
J gene: TRBJ2-7